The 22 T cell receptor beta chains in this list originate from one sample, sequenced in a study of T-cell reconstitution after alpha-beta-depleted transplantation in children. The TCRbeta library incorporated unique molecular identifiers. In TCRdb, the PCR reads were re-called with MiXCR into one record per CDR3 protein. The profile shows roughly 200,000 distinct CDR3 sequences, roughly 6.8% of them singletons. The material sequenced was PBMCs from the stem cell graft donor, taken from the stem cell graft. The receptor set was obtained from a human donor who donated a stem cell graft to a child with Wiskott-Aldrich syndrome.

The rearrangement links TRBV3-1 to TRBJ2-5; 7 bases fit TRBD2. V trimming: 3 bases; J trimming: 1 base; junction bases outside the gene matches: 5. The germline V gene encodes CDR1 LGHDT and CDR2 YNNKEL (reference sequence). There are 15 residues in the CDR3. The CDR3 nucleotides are TGTGCCAGCAGCCACGGGGAGCGGGGCCAAGAGACCCAGTACTTC. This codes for CASSHGERGQETQYF.

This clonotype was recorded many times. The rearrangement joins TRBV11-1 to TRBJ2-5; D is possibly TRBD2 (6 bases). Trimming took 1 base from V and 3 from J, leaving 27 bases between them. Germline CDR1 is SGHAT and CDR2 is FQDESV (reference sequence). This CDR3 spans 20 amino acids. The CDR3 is CASSLDNVQAAYWGEETQYF. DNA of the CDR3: TGTGCCAGCAGCTTAGATAACGTTCAGGCCGCCTACTGGGGGGAAGAGACCCAGTACTTC.

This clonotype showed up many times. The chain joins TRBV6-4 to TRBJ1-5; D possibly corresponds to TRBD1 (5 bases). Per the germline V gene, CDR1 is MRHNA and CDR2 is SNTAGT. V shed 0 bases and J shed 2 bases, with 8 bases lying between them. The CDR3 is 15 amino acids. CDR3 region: CASSDSGDGNQPQHF. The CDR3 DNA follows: TGTGCCAGCAGTGACTCAGGGGATGGCAATCAGCCCCAGCATTTT.

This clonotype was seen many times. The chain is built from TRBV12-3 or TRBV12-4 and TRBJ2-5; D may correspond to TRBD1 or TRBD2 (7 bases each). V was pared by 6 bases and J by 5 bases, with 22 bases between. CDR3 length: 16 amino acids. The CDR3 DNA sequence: TGTGCCAGCAGCGTTGGGGGAGGGGGCCCAAGGGAGACCCAGTACTTC. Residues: CASSVGGGGPRETQYF.

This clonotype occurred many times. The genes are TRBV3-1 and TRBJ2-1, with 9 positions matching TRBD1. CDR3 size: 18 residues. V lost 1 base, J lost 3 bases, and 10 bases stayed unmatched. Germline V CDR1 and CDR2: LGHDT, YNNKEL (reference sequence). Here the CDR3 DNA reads TGTGCCAGCAGCCAAGTCCCGGGACAGGGTTCGGGCTACAATGAGCAGTTCTTC. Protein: CASSQVPGQGSGYNEQFF.

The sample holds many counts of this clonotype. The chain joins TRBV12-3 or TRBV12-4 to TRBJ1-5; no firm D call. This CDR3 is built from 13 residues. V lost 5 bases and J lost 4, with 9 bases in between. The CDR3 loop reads CASSDSGNQPQHF. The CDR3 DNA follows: TGTGCCAGCAGTGACTCCGGGAATCAGCCCCAGCATTTT.

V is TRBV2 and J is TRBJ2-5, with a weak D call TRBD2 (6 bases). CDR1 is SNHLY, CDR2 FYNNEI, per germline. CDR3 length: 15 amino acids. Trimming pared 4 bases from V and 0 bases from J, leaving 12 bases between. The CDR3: CASSAIGGYQETQYF. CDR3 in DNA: TGTGCCAGCAGTGCCATTGGAGGGTACCAAGAGACCCAGTACTTC.

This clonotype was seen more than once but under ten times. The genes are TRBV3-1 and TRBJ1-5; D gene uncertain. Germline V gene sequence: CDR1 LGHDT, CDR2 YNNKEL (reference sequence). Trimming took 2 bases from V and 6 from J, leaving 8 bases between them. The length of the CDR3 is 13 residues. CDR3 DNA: TGTGCCAGCAGCCAAACCGGAGGTCAGCCCCAGCATTTT. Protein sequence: CASSQTGGQPQHF.

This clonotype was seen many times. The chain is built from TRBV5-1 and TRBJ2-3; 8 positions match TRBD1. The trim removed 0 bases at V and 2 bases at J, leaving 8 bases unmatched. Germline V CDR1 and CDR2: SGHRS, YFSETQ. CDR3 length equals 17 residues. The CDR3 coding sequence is TGCGCCAGCAGCTTGGTGACCCAGGGGGCGGCCACAGATACGCAGTATTTT. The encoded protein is CASSLVTQGAATDTQYF.

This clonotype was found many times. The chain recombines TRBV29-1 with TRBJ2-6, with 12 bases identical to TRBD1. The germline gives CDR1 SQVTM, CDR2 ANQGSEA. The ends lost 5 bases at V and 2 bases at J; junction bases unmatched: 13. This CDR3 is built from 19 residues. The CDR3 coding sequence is TGCAGCGTTATTCAATCTCCGGGACAGGGGGCAACTGGGGCCAACGTCCTGACTTTC. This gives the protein CSVIQSPGQGATGANVLTF.

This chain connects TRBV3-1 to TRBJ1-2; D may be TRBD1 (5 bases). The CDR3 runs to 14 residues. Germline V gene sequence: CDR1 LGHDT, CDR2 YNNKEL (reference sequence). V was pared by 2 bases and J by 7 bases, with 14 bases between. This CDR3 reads CASSQSAGRGGYTF. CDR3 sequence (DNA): TGTGCCAGCAGCCAATCGGCAGGGAGAGGTGGCTACACCTTC.

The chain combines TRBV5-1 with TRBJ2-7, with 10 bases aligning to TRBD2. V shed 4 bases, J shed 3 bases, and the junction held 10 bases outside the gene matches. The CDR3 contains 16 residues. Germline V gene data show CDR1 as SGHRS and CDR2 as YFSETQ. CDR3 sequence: CASSPGALAGVYEQYF. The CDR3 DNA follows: TGCGCCAGCAGCCCAGGTGCGCTAGCGGGAGTCTACGAGCAGTACTTC. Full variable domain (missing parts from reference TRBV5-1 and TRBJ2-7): KAGVTQTPRYLIKTRGQQVTLSCSPISGHRSVSWYQQTPGQGLQFLFEYFSETQRNKGNFPGRFSGRQFSNSRSEMNVSTLELGDSALYLCASSPGALAGVYEQYFGPGTRLTVT.

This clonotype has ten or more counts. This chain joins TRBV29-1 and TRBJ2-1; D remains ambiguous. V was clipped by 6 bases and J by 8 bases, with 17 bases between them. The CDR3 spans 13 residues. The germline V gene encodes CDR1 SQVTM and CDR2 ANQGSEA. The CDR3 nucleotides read TGCAGCGTAGCCCTGACCTCCCGCCATGAGCAGTTCTTC. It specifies CSVALTSRHEQFF.

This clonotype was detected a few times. The CDR3 nucleotides are TGCGCCAGCAGCACCGGGACTAGCGGTTGGAATGAGCAGTTCTTC. Amino acid sequence: CASSTGTSGWNEQFF. V is TRBV5-1 and J is TRBJ2-1, with 11 nucleotides matching TRBD2. The germline gives CDR1 SGHRS, CDR2 YFSETQ. The CDR3 spans 15 residues. Trimming took 4 bases from V and 7 from J; bases not matched to a gene: 7.

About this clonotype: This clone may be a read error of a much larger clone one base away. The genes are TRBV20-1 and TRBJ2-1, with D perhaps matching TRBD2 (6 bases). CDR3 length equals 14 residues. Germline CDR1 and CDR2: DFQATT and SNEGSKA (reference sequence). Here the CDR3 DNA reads TGCAGTGCTAGGGCGGGATACTCCTACAATAAGCAGTTCTTC. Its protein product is CSARAGYSYNKQFF.

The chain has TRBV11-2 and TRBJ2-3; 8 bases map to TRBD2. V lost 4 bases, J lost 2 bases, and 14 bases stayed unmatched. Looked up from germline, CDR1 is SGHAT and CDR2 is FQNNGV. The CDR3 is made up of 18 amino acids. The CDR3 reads CASSSPTIAGRITDTQYF. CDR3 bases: TGTGCCAGCAGCTCACCGACCATAGCGGGGCGTATCACAGATACGCAGTATTTT.

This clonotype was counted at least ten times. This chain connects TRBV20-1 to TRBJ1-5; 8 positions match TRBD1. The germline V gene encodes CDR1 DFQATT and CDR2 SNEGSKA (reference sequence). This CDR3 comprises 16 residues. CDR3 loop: CNRTGWVVLSNQPQHF. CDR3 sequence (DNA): TGCAACCGGACAGGGTGGGTAGTCCTTAGCAATCAGCCCCAGCATTTT.

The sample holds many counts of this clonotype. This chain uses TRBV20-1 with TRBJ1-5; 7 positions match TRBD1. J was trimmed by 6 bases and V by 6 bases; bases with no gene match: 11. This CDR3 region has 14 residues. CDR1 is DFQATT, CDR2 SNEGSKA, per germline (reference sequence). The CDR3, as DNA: TGCAGTGCCCAGAAGGTCAGGGACAGTCAGCCCCAGCATTTT. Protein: CSAQKVRDSQPQHF.

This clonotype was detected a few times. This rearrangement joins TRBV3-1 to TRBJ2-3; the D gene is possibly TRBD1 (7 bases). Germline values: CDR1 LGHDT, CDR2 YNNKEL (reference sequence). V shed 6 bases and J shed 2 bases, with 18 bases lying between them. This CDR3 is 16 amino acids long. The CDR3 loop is CASSPGGTVITDTQYF. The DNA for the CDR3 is TGTGCCAGCAGTCCTGGCGGGACAGTGATCACAGATACGCAGTATTTT.

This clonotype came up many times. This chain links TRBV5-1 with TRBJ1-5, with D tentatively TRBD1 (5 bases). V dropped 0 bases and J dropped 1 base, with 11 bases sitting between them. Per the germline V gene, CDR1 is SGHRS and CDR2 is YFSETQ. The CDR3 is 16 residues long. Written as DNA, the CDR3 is TGCGCCAGCAGCTTGGGGGTGCAGGGCAGCAATCAGCCCCAGCATTTT. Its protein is CASSLGVQGSNQPQHF.

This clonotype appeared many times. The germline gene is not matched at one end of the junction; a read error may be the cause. The CDR3 spells CASSFSGPCVF. For the CDR3, the DNA is TGTGCCAGCAGTTTTTCGGGCCCTTGTGTCTTC. V usage is TRBV12-3 or TRBV12-4 and J usage is TRBJ2-1; D is uncertain. This CDR3 has 11 amino acids.

CDR3 sequence reads: CASSLAPPDYEQYF. In DNA, the CDR3 is TGCGCCAGCAGCTTGGCCCCACCAGACTACGAGCAGTACTTC. The gene calls are TRBV5-1 and TRBJ2-7; no definite D call. CDR3 length: 14 amino acids. Per germline, CDR1 SGHRS and CDR2 YFSETQ. V lost 0 bases and J lost 3, with 10 bases in between.